One and the same sample provided the 32 T cell receptor beta chains below, sequenced in a study of blood T cell repertoires in COVID-19. Profiling relied on immunoSEQ multiplex PCR, and the TCRdb table lists in-frame clones only, not all of them. The sample has approximately 260,000 clones, 85% to 90% seen once; the top ten hold around 2.3%. Sequenced: peripheral blood. The receptors derive from a woman aged 55-69 years with COVID-19, enrolled during active disease.

The V and J genes are TRBV7-2 and TRBJ2-5; TRBD2 might be the D (7 bases). V was cut by 1 base and J by 5 bases, with 14 bases left in between. The CDR3 spans 15 residues. Germline lookup yields CDR1 SGHTA and CDR2 FQGNSA. CDR3 protein: CASSLDVGGPETQYF. The CDR3 DNA follows: TGTGCCAGCAGCTTAGATGTGGGGGGGCCTGAGACCCAGTACTTC. Full variable domain (remainder filled in from reference TRBV7-2 and TRBJ2-5): GAGVSQSPSNKVTEKGKDVELRCDPISGHTALYWYRQSLGQGLEFLIYFQGNSAPDKSGLPSDRFSAERTGGSVSTLTIQRTQQEDSAVYLCASSLDVGGPETQYFGPGTRLLVL.

This clone has a handful of counts. This sequence joins TRBV15 and TRBJ1-6; TRBD1 is a possible D gene (5 bases). Germline CDR1 LNHNV, CDR2 YYDKDF (reference sequence). This CDR3 has 14 residues. V was pared by 6 bases and J by 7 bases, with 13 bases between. Written as DNA, the CDR3 is TGTGCCACCAGAGAATGGGGACTGAATTCACCCCTCCACTTT. Translating gives CATREWGLNSPLHF.

The chain joins TRBV18 to TRBJ1-1; D is unclear. The CDR3 consists of 13 residues. V was clipped by 2 bases and J by 8 bases, with 12 bases between them. Germline assignment: CDR1 KGHSH and CDR2 LQKENI. CDR3 region: CASSPGAAGEAFF. The CDR3 DNA is TGTGCCAGCTCACCAGGAGCGGCAGGAGAAGCTTTCTTT.

The chain recombines TRBV7-9 with TRBJ2-3; 11 bases line up with TRBD1. The CDR3 is made up of 15 amino acids. V was clipped by 5 bases and J by 6 bases; unmatched bases: 7. Germline CDR1 and CDR2: SEHNR and FQNEAQ (reference sequence). In DNA form, the CDR3 reads TGTGCCAGCAGCCCAGGACAGGGGGCATATGATACGCAGTATTTT. As protein: CASSPGQGAYDTQYF.

This clone was counted once. The genes are TRBV21-1 and TRBJ1-1; the table assigns TRBD1, which was not confirmed against the DNA. TRBV21-1 is shown as a pseudogene. The CDR3 is 15 amino acids. In DNA form, the CDR3 reads TGTGCCAGCAGCATGACAGGGGAAAGGATCACTGAAGCTTTCTTT. This gives the protein CASSMTGERITEAFF.

The chain uses TRBV27 and TRBJ1-2; TRBD1 matches 7 bases. This CDR3 region has 17 residues. Trimming removed 5 bases from V and 1 base from J; junction bases left unmatched: 13. The germline V gene encodes CDR1 MNHEY and CDR2 SMNVEV (reference sequence). CDR3: CASSRGTALPNNYGYTF. The CDR3 coding sequence is TGTGCCAGCAGTAGAGGGACAGCGCTACCCAATAACTATGGCTACACCTTC.

This sequence joins TRBV29-1 and TRBJ1-5; the D is unclear. Trimming cost V 4 bases and J 4 bases, with 14 bases left between them. The CDR3 consists of 14 residues. From germline, CDR1 is SQVTM and CDR2 ANQGSEA. CDR3 residues: CSVAGGLGNQPQHF. In nucleotides, the CDR3 is TGCAGCGTTGCTGGAGGTTTGGGGAATCAGCCCCAGCATTTT.

J is TRBJ2-7 and V is TRBV7-2; the D is unclear. The V end lost 5 bases, the J end lost 1 base, and 12 bases lay between the germline ends. CDR1 is SGHTA and CDR2 is FQGNSA in the germline V gene. The CDR3 sequence is 14 residues long. This CDR3 is CASSLGGFSYEQYF. Written as DNA, the CDR3 is TGTGCCAGCAGCCTAGGTGGCTTTTCCTACGAGCAGTACTTC.

This clone appeared once. The CDR3 DNA reads as TGTGCCAGCAGCCCCCCCGCGGGGGTCCCCCCTGGAAACACCATATATTTT. Its protein product is CASSPPAGVPPGNTIYF. The rearrangement links TRBV7-9 to TRBJ1-3; tentative D call: TRBD1 (5 bases). This CDR3 has 17 residues. Looked up from germline, CDR1 is SEHNR and CDR2 is FQNEAQ (reference sequence). Trimming took off 5 bases at V and 2 bases at J, with 19 bases between the two ends.

This clone was seen only once. CDR3 in amino acids: CASSQDRGRNTGELFF. DNA of the CDR3: TGTGCCAGCAGCCAAGATCGGGGTAGGAACACCGGGGAGCTGTTTTTT. The chain employs TRBV4-2 and TRBJ2-2, with a possible D match to TRBD2 (5 bases). Germline-derived CDR1 and CDR2 are LGHNA and YNFKEQ. V dropped 0 bases and J dropped 1 base, with 9 bases sitting between them. The length of the CDR3 is 16 residues.

The rearrangement links TRBV9 to TRBJ2-7, with a possible D match to TRBD1 (6 bases). This CDR3 spans 15 amino acids. The germline gives CDR1 SGDLS, CDR2 YYNGEE. V shed 0 bases and J shed 3 bases, with 13 bases lying between them. CDR3 nucleotide sequence: TGTGCCAGCAGCGTAGGAGACGGGACAATCTACGAGCAGTACTTC. It codes for CASSVGDGTIYEQYF.

The V call is TRBV3-1 (or the pseudogene TRBV3-2), the J call TRBJ2-3, with TRBD2 identical over 14 bases. The germline gives CDR1 LGHDT, CDR2 YNNKEL (reference sequence). The J segment lost 5 bases and the V segment lost 5 bases, leaving 12 bases of the junction unmatched. The CDR3 runs to 18 residues. The CDR3 bases are TGTGCCAGCAGCTCGGGCCGACTAGCGGGGGGGCGTCTAGATACGCAGTATTTT. It encodes CASSSGRLAGGRLDTQYF.

This clone was counted once. The chain combines TRBV19 with TRBJ1-1; 7 positions match TRBD1. This CDR3 has 14 residues. The germline CDR1 and CDR2 sequences are LNHDA and SQIVND (reference sequence). J was trimmed by 5 bases and V by 6 bases; bases with no gene match: 9. CDR3 sequence: CASSKDRYATEAFF. In DNA, the CDR3 is TGTGCCAGTAGCAAGGACAGGTACGCAACTGAAGCTTTCTTT.

This chain uses TRBV19 with TRBJ1-1; TRBD1 matches at 9 bases. CDR3 length equals 16 residues. The germline gives CDR1 LNHDA, CDR2 SQIVND (reference sequence). V lost 5 bases to trimming and J lost 7 bases; unmatched junction nucleotides: 14. The CDR3 spells CASSSGQGRPAREAFF. In DNA, the CDR3 is TGTGCCAGTAGTTCTGGACAGGGGCGCCCGGCCCGTGAAGCTTTCTTT.

The CDR3 loop is CASSYSGGIRDNEQFF. As DNA, the CDR3 is TGTGCCAGCAGTTACTCTGGAGGAATTAGGGACAATGAGCAGTTCTTC. The chain employs TRBV6-5 and TRBJ2-1; D is possibly TRBD2 (5 bases). Trimming took 0 bases from V and 5 from J, leaving 14 bases between them. CDR3 size: 16 residues. Germline loops: CDR1 MNHEY, CDR2 SVGAGI.

This chain connects TRBV9 to TRBJ1-3; D is ambiguous. Germline V lookup: CDR1 SGDLS, CDR2 YYNGEE. The CDR3 is 12 amino acids. The ends were cut back, 3 bases at V and 3 bases at J, with 4 bases in the middle. CDR3 in amino acids: CASSGSGNTIYF. In DNA, the CDR3 is TGTGCCAGCAGCGGCAGTGGAAACACCATATATTTT.

This clone was counted a single time. The chain links TRBV5-4 to TRBJ2-1, with TRBD2 identical over 13 bases. J gave up 2 bases and V 2 bases, and 1 base lay outside the gene matches. This CDR3 contains 16 residues. Germline assignment: CDR1 SGHNT and CDR2 YYREEE (reference sequence). CDR3 coding DNA: TGTGCCAGCAGCTTCGGGACTAGCGGGGCCTACAATGAGCAGTTCTTC. This sequence encodes CASSFGTSGAYNEQFF.

The CDR3 is CASSQDLGTTYEQYF. CDR3 coding DNA: TGCGCCAGCAGCCAAGATCTTGGGACAACCTACGAGCAGTACTTC. V is TRBV4-3 and J is TRBJ2-7, with D perhaps matching TRBD1 (6 bases). The CDR3 spans 15 residues. The germline gives CDR1 LGHNA, CDR2 YSLEER. The V end lost 0 bases, the J end lost 2 bases, and 11 bases lay between the germline ends.

The chain combines TRBV29-1 with TRBJ2-1; possibly TRBD1 for D (6 bases). The CDR3 is made up of 14 amino acids. The ends were cut back, 6 bases at V and 6 bases at J, with 18 bases in the middle. The germline gives CDR1 SQVTM, CDR2 ANQGSEA. CDR3 DNA sequence: TGCAGCGTGATTAACCCGGGACACCGCAATGAGCAGTTCTTC. Translated, it gives CSVINPGHRNEQFF.

The CDR3 DNA is TGTGCCAGCAGCTTTAGGACAGTGGAGACCCAGTACTTC. It encodes CASSFRTVETQYF. The chain has TRBV11-2 and TRBJ2-5; D is perhaps TRBD1 (6 bases). Germline loops: CDR1 SGHAT, CDR2 FQNNGV. The V end was cut by 3 bases, the J end by 5 bases, with 10 bases between. CDR3 size: 13 residues.

This chain uses TRBV9 with TRBJ2-5; TRBD2 aligns across 11 bases. Trimming at V came to 0 bases and at J to 4 bases, leaving 14 bases not matched to a gene. Germline V lookup: CDR1 SGDLS, CDR2 YYNGEE. The CDR3 has 19 amino acids. As DNA, the CDR3 is TGTGCCAGCAGCGTAGGTGTAGGCCCGACTAGCGGGACAGGAGAGACCCAGTACTTC. Translating gives CASSVGVGPTSGTGETQYF. Combining the CDR3 with reference TRBV9 and TRBJ2-5 gives the whole variable domain DSGVTQTPKHLITATGQRVTLRCSPRSGDLSVYWYQQSLDQGLQFLIQYYNGEERAKGNILERFSAQQFPDLHSELNLSSLELGDSALYFCASSVGVGPTSGTGETQYFGPGTRLLVL.

This clone turned up a few times. The chain links TRBV4-3 to TRBJ1-6; TRBD1 matches at 7 bases. In germline, CDR1 is LGHNA, CDR2 YSLEER. CDR3 length: 12 residues. The V gene end was trimmed by 2 bases and the J gene end by 15 bases; junction bases not matched to a gene: 4. The CDR3, as DNA: TGCGCCAGCAGCCAAAGGACAGGCCTCCTCCACTTT. Translation: CASSQRTGLLHF.

The chain couples TRBV4-3 to TRBJ1-1, with D maybe TRBD1 (5 bases). Germline CDR1 reads LGHNA; CDR2 reads YSLEER. Trimming removed 6 bases at V and 5 bases at J, with 22 bases between. The CDR3 length is 16 residues. In nucleotides, the CDR3 is TGCGCCAGCAGTCAATATATTTCGGGGGTGAGAACTGAAGCTTTCTTT. This encodes CASSQYISGVRTEAFF.

Only a few counts were recorded for this clone. V is TRBV2 and J is TRBJ2-1; D gene unclear. Germline V gene data show CDR1 as SNHLY and CDR2 as FYNNEI. The CDR3 is 11 residues long. Trimming pared 7 bases from V and 7 bases from J, leaving 8 bases between. CDR3 nucleotides: TGTGCCAGCACGTCTTCGAATGAGCAGTTCTTC. Protein sequence: CASTSSNEQFF.

V gene TRBV4-2 combines with J gene TRBJ2-1; 9 nucleotides line up with TRBD2. This CDR3 has 15 amino acids. The V gene end was trimmed by 6 bases and the J gene end by 8 bases; junction bases not matched to a gene: 11. CDR1 and CDR2 (germline): LGHNA, YNFKEQ. The CDR3 nucleotides are TGTGCCAGCAGACAGGATAGCGGGGGCGGGGATGAGCAGTTCTTC. This encodes CASRQDSGGGDEQFF.

The chain links TRBV29-1 to TRBJ1-1; unclear D gene. This CDR3 has 14 amino acids. V lost 5 bases and J lost 3, with 16 bases in between. CDR1 is SQVTM, CDR2 ANQGSEA, per germline. This CDR3 is CSVRRGPVDTEAFF. As DNA, the CDR3 is TGCAGCGTTAGGCGAGGTCCTGTAGACACTGAAGCTTTCTTT.

The V gene is TRBV9, the J gene TRBJ2-5; possible D gene TRBD2, 6 bases. The V gene's germline CDR1 is SGDLS and CDR2 YYNGEE. Trimming took off 2 bases at V and 4 bases at J, with 15 bases between the two ends. CDR3 length: 15 amino acids. The CDR3 is CASSVKGDGRETQYF. CDR3 coding DNA: TGTGCCAGCAGCGTTAAGGGAGACGGGAGAGAGACCCAGTACTTC.

This rearrangement joins TRBV7-9 to TRBJ1-2, with D uncertain. Germline V CDR1 and CDR2: SEHNR, FQNEAQ (reference sequence). Trimming shortened V by 4 bases and J by 4 bases, and 10 bases separated the two germline ends. The CDR3 is 13 amino acids. CDR3 bases: TGTGCCAGCAGCTCCCACATGATCTATGGCTACACCTTC. It encodes CASSSHMIYGYTF.

CDR3 in DNA: TGTGCCAGCAGCTCCCAGGGGGTCAATGAGCAGTTCTTC. This codes for CASSSQGVNEQFF. The chain has TRBV6-2 or TRBV6-3 and TRBJ2-1; 7 bases fit TRBD1. Germline V lookup: CDR1 MNHEY, CDR2 SVGEGT. This CDR3 spans 13 amino acids. V trimming: 6 bases; J trimming: 6 bases; junction bases outside the gene matches: 5.

A remark on this clone: Other DNA sequences in the sample encode the same CDR3. This chain connects TRBV9 to TRBJ1-2; 10 bases fit TRBD1. V shed 4 bases, J shed 6 bases, and the junction held 3 bases outside the gene matches. This CDR3 has 13 amino acids. Germline-derived CDR1 and CDR2 are SGDLS and YYNGEE. CDR3 amino acids: CASSTGQGDGYTF. The CDR3 coding sequence is TGTGCCAGCAGCACCGGACAGGGGGATGGCTACACCTTC.

V is TRBV21-1 and J is TRBJ2-2; the D segment call TRBD2 is taken from the table without a DNA check. TRBV21-1 is assigned pseudogene status. The CDR3 has 15 residues. This chain's CDR3 is CASTSRGENTGELFF. Here the CDR3 DNA reads TGTGCCAGCACATCGCGGGGAGAGAACACCGGGGAGCTGTTTTTT.

The V gene is TRBV11-1, the J gene TRBJ2-7, with 8 bases that match TRBD1. Germline V gene lookup returns CDR1 SGHAT and CDR2 FQDESV (reference sequence). The J segment lost 2 bases and the V segment lost 5 bases, leaving 8 bases of the junction unmatched. This CDR3 has 15 residues. The CDR3 loop is CASSLAGTGAYEQYF. CDR3 nucleotide sequence: TGTGCCAGCAGCCTGGCTGGGACAGGCGCCTACGAGCAGTACTTC.